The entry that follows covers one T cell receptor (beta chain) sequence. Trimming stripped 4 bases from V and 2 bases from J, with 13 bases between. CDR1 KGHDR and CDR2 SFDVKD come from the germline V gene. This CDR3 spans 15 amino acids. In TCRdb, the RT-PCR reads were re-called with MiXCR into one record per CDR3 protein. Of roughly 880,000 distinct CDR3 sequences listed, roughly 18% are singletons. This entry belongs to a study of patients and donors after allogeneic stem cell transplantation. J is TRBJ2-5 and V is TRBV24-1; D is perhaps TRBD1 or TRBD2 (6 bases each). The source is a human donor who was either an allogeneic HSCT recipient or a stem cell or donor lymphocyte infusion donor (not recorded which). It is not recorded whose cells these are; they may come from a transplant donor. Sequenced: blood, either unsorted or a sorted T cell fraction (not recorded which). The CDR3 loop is CATSDPTGRQETQYF. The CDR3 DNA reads TGTGCCACCAGTGACCCCACAGGGAGGCAAGAGACCCAGTACTTC.